What follows are 17 T cell receptor beta chains derived from one specimen sequenced in a study of shared clonotypes between healthy human individuals. Positively selected for CCR7, the CD45RO-negative cells used as naive CD8 cells excluded terminally differentiated effector memory CD45RA+ cells. Using immunoSEQ multiplex PCR, the repertoire was profiled, and TCRdb retains in-frame clones only, with some absent. The sample carries around 550,000 clones, 85% to 95% recorded once. The sequencing input was naive CD8+ T cells sorted from blood. These receptors were taken from a woman in her twenties or thirties in good health.

This clone was counted a single time. The chain couples TRBV5-1 to TRBJ2-1; no clear D. V shed 4 bases and J shed 7 bases, with 15 bases lying between them. The CDR3 runs 14 residues. The germline V gene has CDR1 SGHRS and CDR2 YFSETQ. CDR3 in DNA: TGCGCCAGCAGCGATCGGCACTCTCTGAATGAGCAGTTCTTC. Amino acids: CASSDRHSLNEQFF.

Only one count was recorded for this clone. V is TRBV6-5 and J is TRBJ1-4; TRBD1 matches at 8 bases. CDR3 length equals 15 residues. Germline V CDR1 and CDR2: MNHEY, SVGAGI. The J segment lost 8 bases and the V segment lost 5 bases, leaving 10 bases of the junction unmatched. CDR3 sequence reads: CASSPGTGWREKLFF. CDR3 bases: TGTGCCAGCAGTCCCGGGACAGGCTGGAGGGAAAAACTGTTTTTT.

The chain joins TRBV28 to TRBJ1-1; tentatively, D is TRBD1 (5 bases). Trimming removed 6 bases at V and 12 bases at J, with 23 bases between. The CDR3 sequence is 14 residues long. Germline V gene data show CDR1 as MDHEN and CDR2 as SYDVKM. The CDR3: CASSFLMTEGKTFF. CDR3 DNA sequence: TGTGCCAGCAGCTTCCTCATGACAGAGGGGAAAACTTTCTTT. The full variable domain, rest sourced from reference TRBV28 and TRBJ1-1, is DVKVTQSSRYLVKRTGEKVFLECVQDMDHENMFWYRQDPGLGLRLIYFSYDVKMKEKGDIPEGYSVSREKKERFSLILESASTNQTSMYLCASSFLMTEGKTFFGQGTRLTVV.

The J gene is TRBJ2-7, the V gene TRBV27; 8 nucleotides align to TRBD2. Germline V lookup: CDR1 MNHEY, CDR2 SMNVEV (reference sequence). This CDR3 has 16 residues. The V gene end was trimmed by 6 bases and the J gene end by 2 bases; junction bases not matched to a gene: 12. The CDR3 DNA is TGTGCCAGCAGACCAACTCCGGGACTAGGCGCCTACGAGCAGTACTTC. Translating it yields CASRPTPGLGAYEQYF.

Points on this clone: The identical CDR3 is also encoded by other nucleotide sequences in the sample. The chain combines TRBV19 with TRBJ2-7; no clear D. Germline CDR1 and CDR2: LNHDA and SQIVND (reference sequence). This CDR3 is 13 amino acids long. V gave up 0 bases and J gave up 1 base, with 4 bases separating them. The DNA of the CDR3 is TGTGCCAGTAGTATAGACCTTTCCTACGAGCAGTACTTC. It encodes CASSIDLSYEQYF.

This chain connects TRBV5-1 to TRBJ1-1; maybe TRBD1 (6 bases). V was cut by 4 bases and J by 1 base, with 8 bases left in between. CDR1 SGHRS and CDR2 YFSETQ come from the germline V gene. CDR3 length: 13 amino acids. The CDR3 nucleotides read TGCGCCAGCAGCAAGGGACAGAACACTGAAGCTTTCTTT. Protein sequence: CASSKGQNTEAFF.

This clone was picked up one time. The J gene is TRBJ2-5, the V gene TRBV7-2; TRBD1 matches at 7 bases. V shed 5 bases and J 0 bases; nucleotides not matched to a gene: 6. Per germline, CDR1 SGHTA and CDR2 FQGNSA. This CDR3 region has 15 residues. The CDR3 DNA reads TGTGCCAGCAGCATAGGGACAGCAGACCAAGAGACCCAGTACTTC. As protein: CASSIGTADQETQYF.

The chain uses TRBV11-1 and TRBJ2-1; a weak D match, TRBD2 (6 bases). CDR1 and CDR2 (germline): SGHAT, FQDESV (reference sequence). This CDR3 comprises 12 residues. The DNA of the CDR3 is TGTGGAGGCGGGAACTCCTACAATGAGCAGTTCTTC. Translation: CGGGNSYNEQFF.

The DNA for the CDR3 is TGTGCCAGCAGTTACGACTCCTACGAGCAGTACTTC. Its protein product is CASSYDSYEQYF. V gene TRBV28 combines with J gene TRBJ2-7; D is uncertain. Trimming pared 4 bases from V and 0 bases from J, leaving 4 bases between. This CDR3 is built from 12 residues. Germline values: CDR1 MDHEN, CDR2 SYDVKM.

The table lists this clone with a count of one. The chain carries TRBV27 and TRBJ2-1; D is perhaps TRBD2 (7 bases). Trimming cost V 2 bases and J 6 bases, with 11 bases left between them. The CDR3 totals 14 residues. Germline V gene lookup returns CDR1 MNHEY and CDR2 SMNVEV (reference sequence). This CDR3 is CASSLIRGGNEQFF. In DNA, the CDR3 is TGTGCCAGCAGTTTAATTAGGGGGGGCAATGAGCAGTTCTTC.

This clone was counted once. The rearrangement joins TRBV11-2 to TRBJ2-3; no clear D. Germline CDR1 SGHAT, CDR2 FQNNGV. V lost 8 bases, J lost 2 bases, and 5 bases lay in between. The CDR3 covers 11 residues. The chain's CDR3 is CASSYTDTQYF. The CDR3 DNA is TGTGCCAGCTCCTACACAGATACGCAGTATTTT. Using reference TRBV11-2 and TRBJ2-3 for the parts outside the CDR3, the full variable domain is EAGVAQSPRYKIIEKRQSVAFWCNPISGHATLYWYQQILGQGPKLLIQFQNNGVVDDSQLPKDRFSAERLKGVDSTLKIQPAKLEDSAVYLCASSYTDTQYFGPGTRLTVL.

The CDR3 region is CASSVGVSYEQYF. In nucleotides, the CDR3 is TGTGCCAGCAGCGTGGGGGTCTCCTACGAGCAGTACTTC. The V call is TRBV9, the J call TRBJ2-7; D tentatively fits TRBD1 or TRBD2 (5 bases each). The length of the CDR3 is 13 residues. V lost 2 bases and J 0 bases, leaving 6 bases between the germline ends. The germline V gene has CDR1 SGDLS and CDR2 YYNGEE.

This chain links TRBV29-1 with TRBJ2-3, with 7 bases matching TRBD1. The CDR3 has 13 residues. Germline lookup yields CDR1 SQVTM and CDR2 ANQGSEA. J lost 3 bases, V lost 7 bases, and 7 bases had no gene match. The CDR3 coding sequence is TGCAGCGGCACAGGGGATCCGACAGATACGCAGTATTTT. It specifies CSGTGDPTDTQYF.

This clone was observed a few times. The CDR3 DNA reads TGCGCCAGCAGCCAATTGCGGGACCGCAGCGGGGAGCTGTTTTTT. This encodes CASSQLRDRSGELFF. The chain combines TRBV4-1 with TRBJ2-2; a possible D gene is TRBD2 (6 bases). Between the trimmed V and J ends, which lost 2 bases and 7 bases, there was a span of 14 bases. Germline-derived CDR1 and CDR2 are MGHRA and YSYEKL. This CDR3 region has 15 residues.

This chain connects TRBV5-6 to TRBJ2-7; 8 bases match TRBD2. Germline loops: CDR1 SGHDT, CDR2 YYEEEE. With 6 bases clipped from V and 3 bases from J, the junction kept 5 bases outside the gene matches. This CDR3 has 13 amino acids. The CDR3 sequence is CASNSGSLYEQYF. The CDR3 nucleotides read TGTGCCAGCAACAGCGGGAGTCTCTACGAGCAGTACTTC.

The chain uses TRBV19 and TRBJ1-2; no clear D. Germline V CDR1 and CDR2: LNHDA, SQIVND (reference sequence). V was trimmed by 7 bases and J by 8 bases, leaving 17 bases between them. The CDR3 covers 13 residues. CDR3 in DNA: TGTGCCAGTACCCCGGGGAGGGTAACGGGCTACACCTTC. As protein: CASTPGRVTGYTF.

This clone was detected a few times. V usage is TRBV7-9 and J usage is TRBJ1-5, with no clear D. CDR1 is SEHNR, CDR2 FQNEAQ, per germline (reference sequence). V was trimmed by 5 bases and J by 4 bases, leaving 12 bases between them. The CDR3 totals 14 residues. CDR3 residues: CASSPGDSNQPQHF. The CDR3 DNA is TGTGCCAGCAGCCCCGGTGACTCGAATCAGCCCCAGCATTTT.